The 9 T cell receptor beta chains presented below share a single source sample, sequenced in a study of metastatic and nonmetastatic thyroid tumors. TCRdb re-called clones from the PCR reads using MiXCR. Here the sample spans approximately 17,000 clones, 25% to 30% being singletons. Every patient underwent thyroid surgery untreated. Specimen: tumor tissue. All receptors derive from a female donor with papillary thyroid cancer or a benign thyroid nodule (not recorded which). Some clones in this sample may be carry-over from other donors' samples.

This clone was found a few times. The chain recombines TRBV10-2 with TRBJ2-1; 10 nucleotides align to TRBD2. Germline CDR1 WSHSY, CDR2 SAAADI. With V trimmed by 5 bases and J by 3 bases, 7 bases remained unmatched. This CDR3 spans 16 amino acids. This chain's CDR3 is CASSYPTSGDYNEQFF. CDR3 sequence (DNA): TGCGCCAGCAGTTATCCAACTAGCGGGGACTACAATGAGCAGTTCTTC.

This clone was observed at least ten times. V and J are TRBV9 and TRBJ2-3, with 8 bases matching TRBD1. Germline lookup yields CDR1 SGDLS and CDR2 YYNGEE. CDR3 length equals 14 residues. The V and J ends lost 1 base and 5 bases, in that order; junction bases with no gene match: 3. In DNA, the CDR3 is TGTGCCAGCAGCGTACAGGGGGCCGGAGATACGCAGTATTTT. Protein sequence: CASSVQGAGDTQYF.

This clone was detected ten times or more. The chain is built from TRBV20-1 and TRBJ1-1; D is ambiguous. CDR1 and CDR2 (germline): DFQATT, SNEGSKA (reference sequence). The CDR3 length is 12 residues. The V and J ends lost 3 bases and 1 base respectively, with 6 bases between them. The CDR3 spells CSASPRNTEAFF. The CDR3 coding sequence is TGCAGTGCTAGTCCCAGGAACACTGAAGCTTTCTTT.

Remarks on this clone: This same CDR3 is encoded by further DNA sequences in the sample. The V and J genes are TRBV2 and TRBJ1-6, with 7 bases identical to TRBD1. This CDR3 is built from 15 residues. J was trimmed by 9 bases and V by 6 bases; bases with no gene match: 11. Germline CDR1 SNHLY, CDR2 FYNNEI. Here the CDR3 DNA reads TGTGCCAGCAGGTGGGGGACAGTCCGGGGTTCACCCCTCCACTTT. Protein: CASRWGTVRGSPLHF.

The chain is built from TRBV5-8 and TRBJ1-2, with D unresolved. This CDR3 spans 14 amino acids. V was trimmed by 1 base and J by 4 bases, leaving 11 bases between them. Germline-derived CDR1 and CDR2 are SGHTS and YDEGEE. CDR3 sequence (DNA): TGTGCCAGCAGCTTGACAGTGTTGGGCTATGGCTACACCTTC. It specifies CASSLTVLGYGYTF.

This clone was observed at least ten times. The CDR3 region is CASSFPAGKAGANVLTF. The CDR3, as DNA: TGTGCCAGCAGCTTTCCTGCAGGGAAGGCTGGGGCCAACGTCCTGACTTTC. The chain joins TRBV11-1 to TRBJ2-6; a possible D gene is TRBD1 (5 bases). The germline V gene has CDR1 SGHAT and CDR2 FQDESV (reference sequence). V was cut by 3 bases and J by 2 bases, with 14 bases left in between. This CDR3 contains 17 residues. Full variable domain (remainder filled in from reference TRBV11-1 and TRBJ2-6): EAEVAQSPRYKITEKSQAVAFWCDPISGHATLYWYRQILGQGPELLVQFQDESVVDDSQLPKDRFSAERLKGVDSTLKIQPAELGDSAMYLCASSFPAGKAGANVLTFGAGSRLTVL.

The V gene is TRBV11-2, the J gene TRBJ2-3; 8 nucleotides match TRBD1. The CDR3 covers 15 residues. Germline loops: CDR1 SGHAT, CDR2 FQNNGV. V lost 4 bases to trimming and J lost 0 bases; unmatched junction nucleotides: 3. The CDR3 nucleotides are TGTGCCAGCAGCTACAGGACAGGGAGCACAGATACGCAGTATTTT. Its translation: CASSYRTGSTDTQYF.

The rearrangement links TRBV4-2 to TRBJ2-1, with a tentative D call TRBD1 (5 bases). V was clipped by 0 bases and J by 8 bases, with 11 bases between them. The V gene's germline CDR1 is LGHNA and CDR2 YNFKEQ. The CDR3 covers 14 residues. The CDR3 DNA is TGTGCCAGCAGCCAAGATCAGGGTACGTATGAGCAGTTCTTC. Its protein product is CASSQDQGTYEQFF.

The count of this clone is one. Compared with germline, one end of the junction differs, possibly owing to a read error. The chain couples TRBV4-1 to TRBJ2-7; 8 bases map to TRBD2. The CDR3 consists of 17 residues. Germline V lookup: CDR1 MGHRA, CDR2 YSYEKL. This chain's CDR3 is CASSQAPGGGQGYEQHF. The CDR3 nucleotides read TGCGCCAGCAGCCAAGCCCCCGGCGGGGGGCAGGGGTACGAGCAGCACTTC.